The entry below gives a single T cell receptor beta chain sequence along with its context. Antigen specificity is unknown. PCR employed 60 Vbeta and 13 Jbeta primers. Profiled with immunoSEQ multiplex PCR; TCRdb holds only in-frame clones, not every one. Among around 140,000 clones listed, 74% were seen once. The CDR3 runs to 14 residues. CDR1 and CDR2 from the germline V gene are SGDLS and YYNGEE. The V end lost 0 bases, the J end lost 4 bases, and 10 bases lay between the germline ends. The sample belongs to a study of cytomegalovirus exposure and HLA in healthy donors. Study conclusions and caveats: Researchers reported in a later analysis that a missense DCLRE1C variant was tied to TCR beta V- and J-gene trimming. The study recorded 150 to 200 TCR beta chains that were cytomegalovirus-associated.

V gene TRBV9 combines with J gene TRBJ1-1; D gene unclear. The receptor was derived from a male donor in good health and CMV-seronegative. Sequencing input: PBMCs. CDR3 in amino acids: CASSVVGVGTEAFF. The CDR3 DNA is TGTGCCAGCAGCGTAGTCGGGGTGGGCACTGAAGCTTTCTTT.